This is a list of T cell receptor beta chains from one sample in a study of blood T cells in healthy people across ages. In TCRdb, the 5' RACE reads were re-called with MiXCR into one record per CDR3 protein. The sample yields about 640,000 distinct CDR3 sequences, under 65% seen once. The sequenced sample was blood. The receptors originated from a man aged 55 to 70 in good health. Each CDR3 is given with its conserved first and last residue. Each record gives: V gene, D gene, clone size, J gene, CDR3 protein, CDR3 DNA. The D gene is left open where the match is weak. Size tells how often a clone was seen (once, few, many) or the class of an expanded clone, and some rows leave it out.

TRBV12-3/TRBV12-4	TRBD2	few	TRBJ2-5	CASRPRGTSGGWSSETQYF	TGTGCCAGCAGGCCGAGAGGGACTAGCGGGGGTTGGTCCTCGGAGACCCAGTACTTC
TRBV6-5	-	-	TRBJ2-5	CASRSFGETQYF	TGTGCCAGCAGATCTTTTGGGGAGACCCAGTACTTC
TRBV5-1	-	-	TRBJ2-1	CASSPPDSYNEQFF	TGCGCCAGCAGCCCCCCTGACAGTTACAATGAGCAGTTCTTC
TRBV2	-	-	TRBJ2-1	CASSRDASYNEQFF	TGTGCCAGCAGCCGGGACGCAAGCTACAATGAGCAGTTCTTC
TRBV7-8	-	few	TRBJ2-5	CASSWPGQGQETQYF	TGTGCCAGCAGCTGGCCGGGCCAAGGACAAGAGACCCAGTACTTC
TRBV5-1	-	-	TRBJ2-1	CASSLGTLRLNEQFF	TGCGCCAGCAGCCTAGGGACGTTACGGCTCAATGAGCAGTTCTTC
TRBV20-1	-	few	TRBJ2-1	CSARTPGAPSYNEQFF	TGCAGTGCTAGGACCCCCGGGGCTCCCTCCTACAATGAGCAGTTCTTC
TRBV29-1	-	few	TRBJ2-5	CSVVGHETQYF	TGCAGCGTTGTTGGTCATGAGACCCAGTACTTC
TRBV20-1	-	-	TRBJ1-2	CSATRQPANYGYTF	TGCAGTGCTACCCGACAGCCCGCTAACTATGGCTACACCTTC
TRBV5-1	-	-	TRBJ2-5	CASSLTGTRQETQYF	TGCGCCAGCAGCTTGACCGGGACACGCCAAGAGACCCAGTACTTC
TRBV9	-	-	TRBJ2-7	CASSVAPDTSSYEQYF	TGTGCCAGCAGCGTAGCCCCGGACACCTCCTCCTACGAGCAGTACTTC
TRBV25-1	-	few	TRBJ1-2	CASSVYGYTF	TGTGCCAGCAGTGTGTATGGCTACACCTTC
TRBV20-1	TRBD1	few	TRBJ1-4	CSGYSGQGSEKLFF	TGCAGTGGGTATTCGGGACAGGGGAGCGAAAAACTGTTTTTT
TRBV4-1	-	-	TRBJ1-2	CASSRGWGGEDGYTF	TGCGCCAGCAGCCGGGGCTGGGGGGGCGAGGATGGCTACACCTTC
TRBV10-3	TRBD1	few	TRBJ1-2	CAISRTGGDGYTF	TGTGCCATCAGTCGGACAGGGGGCGATGGCTACACCTTC
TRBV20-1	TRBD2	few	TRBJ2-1	CSALTSGGDNEQFF	TGCAGTGCTTTGACTAGCGGGGGGGACAATGAGCAGTTCTTC
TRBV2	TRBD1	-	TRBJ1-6	CASSERQGYNSPLHF	TGTGCCAGCAGTGAAAGACAGGGCTATAATTCACCCCTCCACTTT
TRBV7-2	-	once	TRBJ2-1	CASSLSLRGGSYNEQFF	TGTGCCAGCAGCCTTTCCCTTCGCGGTGGCTCCTACAATGAGCAGTTCTTC
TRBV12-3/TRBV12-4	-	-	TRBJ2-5	CASSAPIGVGGETQYF	TGTGCCAGCAGTGCCCCCATTGGCGTCGGAGGAGAGACCCAGTACTTC
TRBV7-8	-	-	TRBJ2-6	CASSPRGFGGANVLTF	TGTGCCAGCAGCCCCCGGGGATTCGGTGGGGCCAACGTCCTGACTTTC
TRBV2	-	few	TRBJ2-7	CASSEVEYEQYF	TGTGCCAGCAGTGAAGTGGAGTACGAGCAGTACTTC
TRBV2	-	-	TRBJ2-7	CASSNGHEQYF	TGTGCCAGCAGCAATGGACACGAGCAGTACTTC
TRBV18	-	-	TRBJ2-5	CASSPRFTDEKETQYF	TGTGCCAGCTCACCAAGGTTTACGGACGAGAAAGAGACCCAGTACTTC
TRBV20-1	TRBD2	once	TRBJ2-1	CSATPSGSGDEQFF	TGCAGTGCTACCCCTAGCGGATCCGGCGATGAGCAGTTCTTC
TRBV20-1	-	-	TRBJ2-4	CSARSGPGNIQYF	TGCAGTGCTAGAAGCGGGCCAGGAAACATTCAGTACTTC
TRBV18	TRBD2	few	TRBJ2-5	CASSPRLAVQETQYF	TGTGCCAGCTCACCAAGACTAGCGGTGCAAGAGACCCAGTACTTC
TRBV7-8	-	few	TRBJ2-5	CASSLGSRGDQETQYF	TGTGCCAGCAGCTTAGGTTCTAGGGGAGACCAAGAGACCCAGTACTTC